Described below is a single T cell receptor beta chain sequence and its context. Antigen specificity is unknown. CDR3 regions were amplified by Arm-PCR using iRepertoire HTBI primers to build TCR beta libraries. MiXCR was run by TCRdb on the multiplex PCR reads, yielding one entry per CDR3 protein. This sample yields about 400,000 distinct CDR3 sequences, of which about 17% are seen a single time; 20% to 25% belongs to the top ten. The data were obtained in a study of regulatory T cells in long-lasting Graves disease. Findings of the study overall: Persistent disease samples used TRBV28, TRBJ1-2 and TRBJ2-5 preferentially.

V shed 6 bases and J 5 bases; nucleotides not matched to a gene: 14. CDR3 size: 17 residues. Germline CDR1 is SNHLY and CDR2 is FYNNEI. Time point in this sample: newly diagnosed GD, antithyroid drugs for less than 3 months. TCR sequences were obtained from RNA taken from PBMCs. The guidelines of the American Thyroid Association were the basis for diagnosing Graves' disease. The same sample was also studied in work on T cells in Graves' hyperthyroidism and ophthalmopathy.

The material was peripheral blood mononuclear cells (PBMCs), obtained at new diagnosis, from a patient treated with antithyroid drugs. The rearrangement links TRBV2 to TRBJ2-2; the match to TRBD1 covers 8 bases. This sequence was found in a woman aged 18-29 years with Graves disease. The CDR3 bases are TGTGCCAGCAGGCCGTCAGGGGGCATGCGTGGAACCGGGGAGCTGTTTTTT. Translating gives CASRPSGGMRGTGELFF.